The 27 T cell receptor beta chains given below trace back to one sample, sequenced in a study of PD-1 blockade in classical Hodgkin lymphoma. Time point meaning: cycle 4 day 1 (C4D1), after 6 weeks of nivolumab. All trial patients relapsed after autologous stem cell transplantation. TCRdb's copy holds only in-frame clones and misses some; the assay was immunoSEQ multiplex PCR. The sample records over 75,000 clones, less than 95% being singletons. Sample: peripheral blood mononuclear cells (PBMCs), taken before the fourth cycle of nivolumab. These receptors were taken from a human donor with classical Hodgkin lymphoma.

J is TRBJ1-1 and V is TRBV15, with D tentatively TRBD1 (5 bases). Trimming cost V 1 base and J 11 bases, with 14 bases left between them. The germline V gene encodes CDR1 LNHNV and CDR2 YYDKDF (reference sequence). CDR3 length: 13 amino acids. The CDR3 spells CATSRVGQGKAFF. The CDR3 DNA follows: TGTGCCACCAGCAGAGTGGGTCAGGGTAAGGCTTTCTTT.

The count of this clone is one. V is TRBV7-9 and J is TRBJ2-7; 8 bases fit TRBD2. Losses at the gene ends were 5 bases for V and 4 bases for J; bases not matched to a gene: 1. The CDR3 runs 12 residues. Germline V lookup: CDR1 SEHNR, CDR2 FQNEAQ (reference sequence). The CDR3: CASSASGYEQYF. CDR3 coding DNA: TGTGCCAGCAGCGCTAGCGGGTACGAGCAGTACTTC.

This clone was detected only a few times. This chain joins TRBV4-3 and TRBJ2-1, with D perhaps TRBD2 (7 bases). The CDR3 covers 16 residues. V lost 0 bases and J lost 3, with 12 bases in between. Per the germline V gene, CDR1 is LGHNA and CDR2 is YSLEER. CDR3 in amino acids: CASSQDGGGGYNEQFF. CDR3 in DNA: TGCGCCAGCAGCCAAGACGGAGGGGGGGGCTACAATGAGCAGTTCTTC.

This chain joins TRBV30 and TRBJ1-4; no clear D. The CDR3 has 13 residues. From germline, CDR1 is GTSNPN and CDR2 SVGIG (reference sequence). V lost 0 bases, J lost 4 bases, and 6 bases lay in between. The CDR3 DNA is TGTGCCTGGAGTGTAAACCGTAATGAAAAACTGTTTTTT. Translation: CAWSVNRNEKLFF.

The chain combines TRBV7-9 with TRBJ2-1, with D tentatively TRBD2 (6 bases). Between the trimmed V and J ends, which lost 2 bases and 2 bases, there was a span of 13 bases. The CDR3 loop spans 16 amino acids. Germline V gene sequence: CDR1 SEHNR, CDR2 FQNEAQ (reference sequence). The CDR3 here is CASSLTSLDAYNEQFF. The DNA for the CDR3 is TGTGCCAGCAGCTTAACTAGCTTGGATGCCTACAATGAGCAGTTCTTC.

V and J are TRBV30 and TRBJ1-6, with unresolved D. This CDR3 region has 13 residues. Trimming took off 0 bases at V and 7 bases at J, with 7 bases between the two ends. CDR1 is GTSNPN and CDR2 is SVGIG in the germline V gene (reference sequence). This CDR3 reads CAWSVTENSPLHF. The CDR3 bases are TGTGCCTGGAGTGTAACAGAGAATTCACCCCTCCACTTT.

The V gene is TRBV11-3, the J gene TRBJ2-7, with D perhaps TRBD1 or TRBD2 (6 bases each). The CDR3 length is 16 residues. The V end was cut by 5 bases, the J end by 1 base, with 18 bases between. The V gene's germline CDR1 is SGHNT and CDR2 YENEEA. This chain's CDR3 is CASSAEQGGGSYEQYF. DNA of the CDR3: TGTGCCAGCAGCGCGGAACAGGGTGGAGGGTCCTACGAGCAGTACTTC.

The gene calls are TRBV4-2 and TRBJ1-4, with TRBD1 as a possible D gene (5 bases). The V gene lost 0 bases and the J gene lost 3 bases, with 11 bases spanning the gap. The CDR3 length is 16 residues. CDR1 is LGHNA and CDR2 is YNFKEQ in the germline V gene. CDR3: CASSQDWGGANEKLFF. CDR3 coding DNA: TGTGCCAGCAGCCAAGATTGGGGAGGGGCTAATGAAAAACTGTTTTTT.

The chain recombines TRBV28 with TRBJ2-3; D not resolved. The germline V gene has CDR1 MDHEN and CDR2 SYDVKM. The CDR3 totals 13 residues. Trimming removed 4 bases from V and 5 bases from J, with 10 bases in between. The CDR3 here is CASSSPSRDTQYF. As DNA, the CDR3 is TGTGCCAGCAGTTCTCCCTCTAGAGATACGCAGTATTTT. Supplemented by reference TRBV28 and TRBJ2-3, the full variable domain reads DVKVTQSSRYLVKRTGEKVFLECVQDMDHENMFWYRQDPGLGLRLIYFSYDVKMKEKGDIPEGYSVSREKKERFSLILESASTNQTSMYLCASSSPSRDTQYFGPGTRLTVL.

This chain links TRBV4-2 with TRBJ2-7; D remains unclear. The CDR3 is 15 amino acids. Trimming pared 0 bases from V and 0 bases from J, leaving 9 bases between. Germline-derived CDR1 and CDR2 are LGHNA and YNFKEQ. CDR3 in amino acids: CASSQDFVASYEQYF. CDR3 coding DNA: TGTGCCAGCAGCCAAGATTTCGTGGCCTCCTACGAGCAGTACTTC.

The chain joins TRBV5-1 to TRBJ1-2; D gene unclear. Germline assignment: CDR1 SGHRS and CDR2 YFSETQ. The CDR3 contains 14 residues. Between the trimmed V and J ends, which lost 2 bases and 3 bases, there was a span of 11 bases. The CDR3: CASSFSGWDYGYTF. CDR3 DNA sequence: TGCGCCAGCAGCTTCTCGGGGTGGGACTATGGCTACACCTTC.

The chain employs TRBV10-3 and TRBJ1-6; tentatively, D is TRBD1 (5 bases). The V end was cut by 0 bases, the J end by 10 bases, with 13 bases between. The CDR3 runs 15 residues. The germline V gene has CDR1 ENHRY and CDR2 SYGVKD. CDR3 DNA: TGTGCCATCAGTGAGTCTTTAGGGGAAGTGTCACCCCTCCACTTT. It encodes CAISESLGEVSPLHF.

The chain carries TRBV6-5 and TRBJ2-7; possibly TRBD1 for D (7 bases). This CDR3 region has 11 residues. Germline CDR1 MNHEY, CDR2 SVGAGI. Trimming removed 5 bases from V and 9 bases from J, with 11 bases in between. CDR3: CASSNQGGQYF. The CDR3 nucleotides read TGTGCCAGCAGTAATCAGGGGGGGCAGTACTTC.

CDR3 nucleotides: TGTGCCTGGAGTCTTTCGGGTTTTTACGAGCAGTACTTC. It encodes CAWSLSGFYEQYF. The chain combines TRBV30 with TRBJ2-7; D not certain. V was shortened by 2 bases and J by 4 bases, with 12 bases between the two germline ends. The CDR3 runs 13 residues. CDR1 is GTSNPN, CDR2 SVGIG, per germline (reference sequence).

The V call is TRBV7-6, the J call TRBJ2-5, with 9 bases fitting TRBD1. The junction had 13 bases not matched to a gene; V was cut back by 0 bases and J by 5 bases. The V gene's germline CDR1 is SGHVS and CDR2 FNYEAQ. The CDR3 extends over 18 amino acids. CDR3 DNA: TGTGCCAGCAGCTTAGCTCGGATCCGGGACAGGGTAGTGGAGACCCAGTACTTC. It translates to CASSLARIRDRVVETQYF.

The V call is TRBV5-1, the J call TRBJ2-1; possible D gene TRBD2, 5 bases. The V and J ends lost 0 bases and 0 bases respectively, with 10 bases between them. The CDR3 covers 16 residues. The V gene's germline CDR1 is SGHRS and CDR2 YFSETQ. In nucleotides, the CDR3 is TGCGCCAGCAGCTTGGCCATAGGGAGCTCCTACAATGAGCAGTTCTTC. Translation: CASSLAIGSSYNEQFF.

V is TRBV5-1 and J is TRBJ2-7; the D is unclear. The germline V and J ends were trimmed by 0 bases and 7 bases, with 5 bases remaining between them. This CDR3 has 11 residues. Looked up from germline, CDR1 is SGHRS and CDR2 is YFSETQ. The CDR3 nucleotides read TGCGCCAGCAGCTTGGGGGGTGAGCAGTACTTC. Its translation is CASSLGGEQYF.

The chain has TRBV27 and TRBJ2-7, with 7 bases matching TRBD2. The V segment lost 2 bases and the J segment 2 bases; nucleotides outside the gene matches: 6. The CDR3 has 15 amino acids. CDR1 and CDR2 from the germline V gene are MNHEY and SMNVEV (reference sequence). In nucleotides, the CDR3 is TGTGCCAGCAGTTTAACTCGGGGAGGGGCCTACGAGCAGTACTTC. Encoded protein: CASSLTRGGAYEQYF.

V gene TRBV29-1 combines with J gene TRBJ1-1; TRBD1 is a possible D gene (6 bases). Germline lookup yields CDR1 SQVTM and CDR2 ANQGSEA. Trimming pared 3 bases from V and 3 bases from J, leaving 8 bases between. The CDR3 is 12 amino acids. The CDR3 nucleotides are TGCAGCGTTGATCGGGGGCACACTGAAGCTTTCTTT. As protein: CSVDRGHTEAFF.

This chain uses TRBV10-3 with TRBJ1-2; D is possibly TRBD1 (5 bases). Germline assignment: CDR1 ENHRY and CDR2 SYGVKD. This CDR3 is 18 amino acids long. Trimming took 0 bases from V and 6 from J, leaving 23 bases between them. The CDR3 DNA sequence: TGTGCCATCAGTGAGTCGGGGTCGGTTTTTTGGGGCGAAGATGGCTACACCTTC. It yields the protein CAISESGSVFWGEDGYTF.

The V and J genes are TRBV28 and TRBJ1-5; D is uncertain. The CDR3 totals 15 residues. Trimming removed 7 bases at V and 3 bases at J, with 16 bases between. Germline V gene lookup returns CDR1 MDHEN and CDR2 SYDVKM. The CDR3 region has the DNA TGTGCCAGCAAACCCCCCCAGGCCCACAATCAGCCCCAGCATTTT. It codes for CASKPPQAHNQPQHF.

CDR3 amino acids: CASSVQTDGNTIYF. The CDR3 DNA reads as TGTGCCAGCAGCGTCCAGACAGATGGAAACACCATATATTTT. The chain recombines TRBV9 with TRBJ1-3; D possibly corresponds to TRBD1 (5 bases). The V end was cut by 2 bases, the J end by 3 bases, with 9 bases between. CDR1 SGDLS and CDR2 YYNGEE come from the germline V gene. This CDR3 region has 14 residues. Looking up the rest from reference TRBV9 and TRBJ1-3 gives the full variable domain: DSGVTQTPKHLITATGQRVTLRCSPRSGDLSVYWYQQSLDQGLQFLIQYYNGEERAKGNILERFSAQQFPDLHSELNLSSLELGDSALYFCASSVQTDGNTIYFGEGSWLTVV.

The CDR3 protein is CASSMGTVTDTQYF. CDR3 in DNA: TGTGCCAGTAGTATGGGAACAGTCACAGATACGCAGTATTTT. This sequence joins TRBV19 and TRBJ2-3; D is unclear. The CDR3 is 14 amino acids. Germline values: CDR1 LNHDA, CDR2 SQIVND (reference sequence). The V and J ends lost 3 bases and 2 bases respectively, with 9 bases between them.

This chain uses TRBV11-2 with TRBJ1-3; D gene ambiguous. Trimming removed 5 bases at V and 4 bases at J, with 24 bases between. The germline CDR1 and CDR2 sequences are SGHAT and FQNNGV. The CDR3 consists of 18 residues. The CDR3 bases are TGTGCCAGCAGCAATTGGGCAGGTCGGAGGGCTACGGGAAACACCATATATTTT. Its protein is CASSNWAGRRATGNTIYF.

This clone appeared a single time. This chain uses TRBV11-2 with TRBJ2-7; no definite D call. The V gene's germline CDR1 is SGHAT and CDR2 FQNNGV. V lost 1 base and J 0 bases, leaving 7 bases between the germline ends. The CDR3 length is 14 residues. CDR3 nucleotide sequence: TGTGCCAGCAGCTTAGCACGGAGCTCCTACGAGCAGTACTTC. Translation gives CASSLARSSYEQYF.

This clone was seen a single time. V and J are TRBV15 and TRBJ1-4; D is unclear. Trimming left V 0 bases short and J 7 bases short, with 9 bases between. This CDR3 has 14 amino acids. The germline gives CDR1 LNHNV, CDR2 YYDKDF (reference sequence). The CDR3 bases are TGTGCCACCAGCAGAGACAGACGGGGTGAAAAACTGTTTTTT. The encoded protein is CATSRDRRGEKLFF.

This chain links TRBV7-9 with TRBJ1-1; D gene ambiguous. This CDR3 has 16 residues. V lost 5 bases and J lost 0, with 16 bases in between. Germline CDR1 reads SEHNR; CDR2 reads FQNEAQ (reference sequence). CDR3 amino acids: CASSGPVEGVNTEAFF. The CDR3 DNA reads as TGTGCCAGCAGCGGGCCGGTTGAGGGCGTGAACACTGAAGCTTTCTTT. The variable domain in full, completed from reference TRBV7-9 and TRBJ1-1, reads DTGVSQNPRHKITKRGQNVTFRCDPISEHNRLYWYRQTLGQGPEFLTYFQNEAQLEKSRLLSDRFSAERPKGSFSTLEIQRTEQGDSAMYLCASSGPVEGVNTEAFFGQGTRLTVV.